This record covers a single TCR beta chain. Its antigen is still unknown. Carrying UMI labels, the TRB cDNA libraries were prepared through 5' RACE. TCRdb reprocessed the 5' RACE reads, keeping one entry per CDR3 protein, no DNA. The repertoire shows 50,000 to 70,000 distinct CDR3 sequences; the top ten hold under 0.55%. This CDR3 region has 15 residues. CDR1 and CDR2 (germline): SQVTM, ANQGSEA. The data were taken from a study of CXCR3-negative and CXCR3-positive naive CD8 T cells. By phenotype, naive CD8+ T cells were CD45RO-CCR7+CD27+CD95-. Study findings and constraints: TRB CDR3s of CXCR3-positive naive cells were more hydrophobic than those of CXCR3-negative naive cells.

This chain links TRBV29-1 with TRBJ2-7; absent DNA, TCRdb's TRBD1 call cannot be checked. The TCR comes from a human donor in good health. Some clones in this sample may be carry-over from other donors' samples. Sample: naive CXCR3+ CD8+ T cells from blood. The subset was: CD45RO-CCR7+CD27+CD95- naive CD8+ T cells expressing CXCR3 (TNR3+). CDR3 protein: CSVETARDTSYEQYF.